These 15 T cell receptor beta chains came from one sample sequenced in a study of blood T cell repertoires in COVID-19 (dated by TCRdb to 2020 to 2022). Library prep was done by the immunoSEQ multiplex PCR assay. This immuneACCESS table, as held by TCRdb, lists in-frame sequences with V and J called but not all clones. Of the missing ones, under half trace to an unresolved V gene in checked studies; the others have no known cause. A total of a few hundred thousand clones appear in this sample, around 81% of them only once. The ten largest clones add up to around 3.6% of the sample. The sequenced material came from PBMCs or T cells enriched from blood (not recorded which). The receptors come from a man aged 45-65 years who had recovered from COVID-19.

The rearrangement joins TRBV5-1 to TRBJ2-3; 7 bases match TRBD1. CDR1 and CDR2 from the germline V gene are SGHRS and YFSETQ. Losses at the gene ends were 4 bases for V and 2 bases for J; bases not matched to a gene: 4. This CDR3 region has 14 residues. The CDR3 sequence: CASSKGQNTDTQYF. The CDR3 bases are TGCGCCAGCAGCAAGGGACAGAACACAGATACGCAGTATTTT. Based on the CDR3 plus reference TRBV5-1 and TRBJ2-3, the full variable domain is KAGVTQTPRYLIKTRGQQVTLSCSPISGHRSVSWYQQTPGQGLQFLFEYFSETQRNKGNFPGRFSGRQFSNSRSEMNVSTLELGDSALYLCASSKGQNTDTQYFGPGTRLTVL.

The CDR3: CASSRGGQRAAGGQPQHF. CDR3 in DNA: TGTGCCAGCAGCCGAGGGGGACAGCGGGCTGCGGGGGGTCAGCCCCAGCATTTT. The chain combines TRBV3-1 (or the pseudogene TRBV3-2) with TRBJ1-5, with 7 bases lining up with TRBD1. Germline lookup yields CDR1 LGHDT and CDR2 YNNKEL (reference sequence). V gave up 4 bases and J gave up 6 bases; unmatched junction bases: 18. This CDR3 has 18 amino acids.

This clone has ten or more counts. This rearrangement joins TRBV7-2 to TRBJ2-7, with TRBD2 matching over 16 bases. CDR3 length: 16 amino acids. In germline, CDR1 is SGHTA, CDR2 FQGNSA. The V gene end was trimmed by 5 bases and the J gene end by 5 bases; junction bases not matched to a gene: 6. The CDR3: CASSPPGLAGGNEQYF. CDR3 nucleotides: TGTGCCAGCAGCCCTCCGGGACTAGCGGGAGGGAACGAGCAGTACTTC. Based on the CDR3 plus reference TRBV7-2 and TRBJ2-7, the full variable domain is GAGVSQSPSNKVTEKGKDVELRCDPISGHTALYWYRQSLGQGLEFLIYFQGNSAPDKSGLPSDRFSAERTGGSVSTLTIQRTQQEDSAVYLCASSPPGLAGGNEQYFGPGTRLTVT.

The chain joins TRBV2 to TRBJ1-4; D is ambiguous. This CDR3 has 15 amino acids. Trimming cost V 8 bases and J 3 bases, with 16 bases left between them. Germline V gene data show CDR1 as SNHLY and CDR2 as FYNNEI. The CDR3 DNA follows: TGTGCCAGCGGCCCCACGTGGGGAGCTAATGAAAAACTGTTTTTT. Its protein product is CASGPTWGANEKLFF. The full variable domain, completed using reference TRBV2 and TRBJ1-4, is EPEVTQTPSHQVTQMGQEVILRCVPISNHLYFYWYRQILGQKVEFLVSFYNNEISEKSEIFDDQFSVERPDGSNFTLKIRSTKLEDSAMYFCASGPTWGANEKLFFGSGTQLSVL.

The chain joins TRBV19 to TRBJ1-1; D not certain. This CDR3 spans 14 amino acids. Trimming shortened V by 1 base and J by 3 bases, and 9 bases separated the two germline ends. Germline loops: CDR1 LNHDA, CDR2 SQIVND (reference sequence). The CDR3 DNA sequence: TGTGCCAGTAGTATAGCGGGAGAGGACACTGAAGCTTTCTTT. Residues: CASSIAGEDTEAFF. The full variable domain, with the rest looked up from reference TRBV19 and TRBJ1-1, is DGGITQSPKYLFRKEGQNVTLSCEQNLNHDAMYWYRQDPGQGLRLIYYSQIVNDFQKGDIAEGYSVSREKKESFPLTVTSAQKNPTAFYLCASSIAGEDTEAFFGQGTRLTVV.

The CDR3 sequence is CAISERHTDGYTF. The CDR3 coding sequence is TGTGCCATCAGTGAGCGACATACCGATGGCTACACCTTC. The rearrangement uses TRBV10-3 and TRBJ1-2; D not certain. CDR1 ENHRY and CDR2 SYGVKD come from the germline V gene. This CDR3 comprises 13 residues. The V gene lost 2 bases and the J gene lost 6 bases, with 10 bases spanning the gap.

J is TRBJ2-3 and V is TRBV5-1; a possible D gene is TRBD2 (5 bases). Trimming cost V 0 bases and J 5 bases, with 10 bases left between them. The CDR3 is made up of 14 amino acids. CDR1 and CDR2 (germline): SGHRS, YFSETQ. CDR3 in amino acids: CASSLGTRGDTQYF. For the CDR3, the DNA is TGCGCCAGCAGCTTGGGAACACGGGGAGATACGCAGTATTTT.

The CDR3 DNA reads TGTGCCAGCAGCTTAGCGAGCCTGAACACTGAAGCTTTCTTT. Encoded protein: CASSLASLNTEAFF. The gene calls are TRBV7-2 and TRBJ1-1; D remains ambiguous. This CDR3 spans 14 amino acids. The V end was cut by 0 bases, the J end by 0 bases, with 5 bases between. In germline, CDR1 is SGHTA, CDR2 FQGNSA.

This clone was observed once. This rearrangement joins TRBV9 to TRBJ2-1; TRBD2 might be the D (6 bases). Germline-derived CDR1 and CDR2 are SGDLS and YYNGEE. Trimming took 2 bases from V and 6 from J, leaving 21 bases between them. This CDR3 is built from 17 residues. The CDR3 bases are TGTGCCAGCAGCGTTCCGACTTCCGGGACTCCTATCAATGAGCAGTTCTTC. Translated: CASSVPTSGTPINEQFF.

Only one count was recorded for this clone. This chain joins TRBV28 and TRBJ1-4, with D possibly matching TRBD1 (6 bases). Trimming removed 5 bases at V and 5 bases at J, with 15 bases between. CDR3 length: 15 residues. Germline V lookup: CDR1 MDHEN, CDR2 SYDVKM. CDR3 loop: CASSPPRGGNEKLFF. CDR3 DNA sequence: TGTGCCAGCAGTCCCCCCAGGGGAGGGAATGAAAAACTGTTTTTT.

This clone was observed once. The chain joins TRBV5-6 to TRBJ2-5, with 7 bases lining up with TRBD2. The CDR3 runs to 13 residues. Germline CDR1 is SGHDT and CDR2 is YYEEEE. The J segment lost 3 bases and the V segment lost 4 bases, leaving 3 bases of the junction unmatched. The CDR3 loop is CASSQGTKETQYF. CDR3 DNA sequence: TGTGCCAGCAGCCAAGGGACTAAAGAGACCCAGTACTTC.

The chain employs TRBV11-2 and TRBJ2-1, with D tentatively TRBD2 (5 bases). This CDR3 has 14 amino acids. V was clipped by 5 bases and J by 8 bases, with 16 bases between them. CDR1 is SGHAT and CDR2 is FQNNGV in the germline V gene. The CDR3 region is CASSLRVRRYEQFF. The CDR3 nucleotides read TGTGCCAGCAGCCTAAGAGTCCGGAGGTATGAGCAGTTCTTC.

This chain connects TRBV19 to TRBJ2-1; 15 bases are a match to TRBD2. The CDR3 totals 16 residues. The V segment lost 7 bases and the J segment 9 bases; nucleotides outside the gene matches: 10. The germline V gene has CDR1 LNHDA and CDR2 SQIVND (reference sequence). The CDR3 region has the DNA TGTGCCAGTATGGCCGGACTAGCGGGGGGGAGGGCTGAGCAGTTCTTC. Amino acids: CASMAGLAGGRAEQFF.

This clone was seen more than once but under ten times. J is TRBJ2-7 and V is TRBV11-2; D unclear. Trimming stripped 1 base from V and 0 bases from J, with 10 bases between. There are 15 residues in the CDR3. Germline CDR1 SGHAT, CDR2 FQNNGV. The CDR3: CASSLAWQASYEQYF. The DNA of the CDR3 is TGTGCCAGCAGCTTAGCCTGGCAGGCCTCCTACGAGCAGTACTTC.

The chain joins TRBV19 to TRBJ2-7, with 7 bases lining up with TRBD1. J gave up 4 bases and V 8 bases, and 8 bases lay outside the gene matches. The germline V gene has CDR1 LNHDA and CDR2 SQIVND (reference sequence). The CDR3 consists of 13 residues. CDR3 nucleotide sequence: TGTGCCAGTGCACCGGGACAGACTTACGAGCAGTACTTC. This sequence encodes CASAPGQTYEQYF.